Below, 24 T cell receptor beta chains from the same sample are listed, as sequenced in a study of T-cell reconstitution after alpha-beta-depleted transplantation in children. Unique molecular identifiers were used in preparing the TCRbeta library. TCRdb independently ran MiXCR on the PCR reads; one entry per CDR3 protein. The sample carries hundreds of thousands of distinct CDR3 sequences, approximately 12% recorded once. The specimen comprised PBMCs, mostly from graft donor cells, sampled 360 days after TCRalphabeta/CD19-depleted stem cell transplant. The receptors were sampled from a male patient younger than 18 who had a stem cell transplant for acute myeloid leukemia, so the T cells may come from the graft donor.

The CDR3 region is CSYKQVHGGRSSYNEQFF. In DNA form, the CDR3 reads TGCAGCTACAAACAGGTTCATGGGGGGCGGAGCTCCTACAATGAGCAGTTCTTC. This chain joins TRBV20-1 and TRBJ2-1, with D perhaps matching TRBD1 or TRBD2 (6 bases each). The CDR3 contains 18 residues. Germline loops: CDR1 DFQATT, CDR2 SNEGSKA (reference sequence).

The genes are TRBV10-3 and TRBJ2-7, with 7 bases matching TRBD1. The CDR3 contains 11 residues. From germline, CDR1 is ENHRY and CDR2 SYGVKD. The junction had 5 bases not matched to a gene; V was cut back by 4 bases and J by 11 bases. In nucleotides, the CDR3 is TGTGCCATCAGTGTGGGGACAGTGGAGTACTTC. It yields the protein CAISVGTVEYF.

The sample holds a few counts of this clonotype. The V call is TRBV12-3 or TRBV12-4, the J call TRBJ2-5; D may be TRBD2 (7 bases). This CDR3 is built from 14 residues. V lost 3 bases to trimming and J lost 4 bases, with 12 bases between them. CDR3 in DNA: TGTGCCAGCAGTTTTCACAGGGAGGGAGAGACCCAGTACTTC. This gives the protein CASSFHREGETQYF.

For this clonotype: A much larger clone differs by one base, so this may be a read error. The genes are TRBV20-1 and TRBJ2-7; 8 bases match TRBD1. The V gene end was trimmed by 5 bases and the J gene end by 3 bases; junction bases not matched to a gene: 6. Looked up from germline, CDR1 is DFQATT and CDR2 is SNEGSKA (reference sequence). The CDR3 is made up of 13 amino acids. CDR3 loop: CSAWTGPYYEQYF. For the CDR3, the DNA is TGCAGTGCTTGGACAGGGCCCTACTACGAGCAGTACTTC.

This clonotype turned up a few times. The CDR3 reads CASAGGRRHYYGYTF. CDR3 sequence (DNA): TGTGCCAGCGCAGGGGGCAGAAGGCATTACTATGGCTACACCTTC. The chain is built from TRBV21-1 and TRBJ1-2; TRBD1 reflects the table's D call only, with no check against the DNA. TRBV21-1 is a recognized pseudogene. This CDR3 is 15 amino acids long.

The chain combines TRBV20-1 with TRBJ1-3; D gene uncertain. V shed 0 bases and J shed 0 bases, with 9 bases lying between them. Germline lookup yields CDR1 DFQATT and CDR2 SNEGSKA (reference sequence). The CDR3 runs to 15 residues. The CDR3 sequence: CSAREGRGSGNTIYF. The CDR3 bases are TGCAGTGCTAGAGAGGGTCGCGGCTCTGGAAACACCATATATTTT.

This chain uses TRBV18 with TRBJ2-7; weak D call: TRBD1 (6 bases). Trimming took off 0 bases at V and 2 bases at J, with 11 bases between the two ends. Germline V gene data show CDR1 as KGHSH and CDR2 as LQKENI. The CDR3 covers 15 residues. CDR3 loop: CASSPPVGAAYEQYF. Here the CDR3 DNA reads TGTGCCAGCTCACCACCCGTGGGGGCGGCCTACGAGCAGTACTTC.

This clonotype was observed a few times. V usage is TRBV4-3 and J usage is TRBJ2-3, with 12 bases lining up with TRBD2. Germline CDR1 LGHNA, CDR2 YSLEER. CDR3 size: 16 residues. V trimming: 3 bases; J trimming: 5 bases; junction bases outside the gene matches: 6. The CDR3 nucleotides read TGCGCCAGCAGCCACCTAGCGGGAGGGCCTAAAGATACGCAGTATTTT. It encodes CASSHLAGGPKDTQYF.

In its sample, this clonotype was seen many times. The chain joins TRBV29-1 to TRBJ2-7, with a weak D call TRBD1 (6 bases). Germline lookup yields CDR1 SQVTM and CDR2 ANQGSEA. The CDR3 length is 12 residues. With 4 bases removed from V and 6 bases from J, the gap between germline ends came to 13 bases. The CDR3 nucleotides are TGCAGCGTTGGACAGGCGGTCTTCGAGCAGTACTTC. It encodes CSVGQAVFEQYF.

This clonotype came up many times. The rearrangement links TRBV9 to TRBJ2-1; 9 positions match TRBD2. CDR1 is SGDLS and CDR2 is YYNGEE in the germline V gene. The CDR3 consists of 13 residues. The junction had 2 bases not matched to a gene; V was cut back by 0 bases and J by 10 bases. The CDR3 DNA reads TGTGCCAGCAGCGTAGGAGCGGGAGGAGAGCAGTTCTTC. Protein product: CASSVGAGGEQFF.

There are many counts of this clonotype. DNA of the CDR3: TGTGCCAGCAGCCCTCCCGGGCGCCCAGATACGCAGTATTTT. Its protein is CASSPPGRPDTQYF. This chain uses TRBV7-3 with TRBJ2-3, with D uncertain. V lost 5 bases, J lost 4 bases, and 13 bases lay in between. Germline V lookup: CDR1 SGHTA, CDR2 FQGTGA. This CDR3 is built from 14 residues.

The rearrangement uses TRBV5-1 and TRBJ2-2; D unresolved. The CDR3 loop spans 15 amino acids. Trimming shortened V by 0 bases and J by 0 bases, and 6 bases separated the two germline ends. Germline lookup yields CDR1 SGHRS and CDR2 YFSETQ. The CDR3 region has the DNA TGCGCCAGCAGCTTGGAACTTTCGAACACCGGGGAGCTGTTTTTT. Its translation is CASSLELSNTGELFF. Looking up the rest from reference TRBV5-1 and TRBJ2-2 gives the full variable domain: KAGVTQTPRYLIKTRGQQVTLSCSPISGHRSVSWYQQTPGQGLQFLFEYFSETQRNKGNFPGRFSGRQFSNSRSEMNVSTLELGDSALYLCASSLELSNTGELFFGEGSRLTVL.

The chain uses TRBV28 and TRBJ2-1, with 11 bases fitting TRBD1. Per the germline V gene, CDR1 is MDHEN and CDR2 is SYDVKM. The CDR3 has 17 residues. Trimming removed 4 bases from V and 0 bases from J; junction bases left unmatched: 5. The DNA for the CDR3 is TGTGCCAGCAGTTCCCGGACAGGGGGCCCCTCCTACAATGAGCAGTTCTTC. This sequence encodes CASSSRTGGPSYNEQFF. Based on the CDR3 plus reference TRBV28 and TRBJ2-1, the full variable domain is DVKVTQSSRYLVKRTGEKVFLECVQDMDHENMFWYRQDPGLGLRLIYFSYDVKMKEKGDIPEGYSVSREKKERFSLILESASTNQTSMYLCASSSRTGGPSYNEQFFGPGTRLTVL.

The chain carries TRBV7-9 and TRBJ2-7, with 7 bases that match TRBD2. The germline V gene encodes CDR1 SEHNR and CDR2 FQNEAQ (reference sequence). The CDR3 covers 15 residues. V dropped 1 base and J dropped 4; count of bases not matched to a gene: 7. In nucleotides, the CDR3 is TGTGCCAGCAGCTTAGGGCCAGGGCGGGGGTACGAGCAGTACTTC. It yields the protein CASSLGPGRGYEQYF.

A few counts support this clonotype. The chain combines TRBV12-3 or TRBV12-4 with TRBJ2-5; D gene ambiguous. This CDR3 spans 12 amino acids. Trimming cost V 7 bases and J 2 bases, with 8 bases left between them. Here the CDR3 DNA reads TGTGCCAGCACAACGATACAAGAGACCCAGTACTTC. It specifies CASTTIQETQYF.

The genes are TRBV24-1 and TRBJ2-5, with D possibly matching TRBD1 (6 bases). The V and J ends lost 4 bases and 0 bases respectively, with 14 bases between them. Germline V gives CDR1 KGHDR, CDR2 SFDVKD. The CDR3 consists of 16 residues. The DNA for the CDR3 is TGTGCCACCAGTGAACCTACCGGGACACACCAAGAGACCCAGTACTTC. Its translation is CATSEPTGTHQETQYF.

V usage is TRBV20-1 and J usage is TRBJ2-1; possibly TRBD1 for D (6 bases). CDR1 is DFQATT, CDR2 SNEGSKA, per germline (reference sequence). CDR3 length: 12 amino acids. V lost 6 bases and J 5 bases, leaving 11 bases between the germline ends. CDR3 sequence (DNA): TGCAGTGCCGAGGGGGAGAACAATGAGCAGTTCTTC. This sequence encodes CSAEGENNEQFF.

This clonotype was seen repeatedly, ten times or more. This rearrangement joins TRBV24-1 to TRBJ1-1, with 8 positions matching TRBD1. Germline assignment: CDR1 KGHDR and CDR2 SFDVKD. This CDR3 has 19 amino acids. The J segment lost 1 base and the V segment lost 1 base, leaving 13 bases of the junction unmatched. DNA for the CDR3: TGTGCCACCAGTGATTTTGGCCGGGCAGGGGGCTTGCGGAACACTGAAGCTTTCTTT. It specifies CATSDFGRAGGLRNTEAFF.

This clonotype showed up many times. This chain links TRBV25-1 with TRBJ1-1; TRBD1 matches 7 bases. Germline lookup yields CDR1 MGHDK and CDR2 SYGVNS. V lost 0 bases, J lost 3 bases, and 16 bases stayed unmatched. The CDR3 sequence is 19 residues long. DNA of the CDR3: TGTGCCAGCAGTGAATACACAGGGGCGCGGGCCGCGCATGACACTGAAGCTTTCTTT. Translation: CASSEYTGARAAHDTEAFF.

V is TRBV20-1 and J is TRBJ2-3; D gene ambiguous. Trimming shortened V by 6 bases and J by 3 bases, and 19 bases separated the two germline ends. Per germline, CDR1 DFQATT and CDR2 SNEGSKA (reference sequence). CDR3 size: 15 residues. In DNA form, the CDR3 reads TGCAGTGCCCATGACTCTCGCTGGGCTACAGATACGCAGTATTTT. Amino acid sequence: CSAHDSRWATDTQYF.

The CDR3 is CASSPRSGRARNEQFF. CDR3 in DNA: TGTGCCAGCAGCCCCCGGAGCGGGAGGGCCAGGAATGAGCAGTTCTTC. The rearrangement uses TRBV7-9 and TRBJ2-1; 10 nucleotides agree with TRBD2. Germline V gene lookup returns CDR1 SEHNR and CDR2 FQNEAQ (reference sequence). The CDR3 spans 16 residues. The junction had 11 bases not matched to a gene; V was cut back by 5 bases and J by 7 bases.

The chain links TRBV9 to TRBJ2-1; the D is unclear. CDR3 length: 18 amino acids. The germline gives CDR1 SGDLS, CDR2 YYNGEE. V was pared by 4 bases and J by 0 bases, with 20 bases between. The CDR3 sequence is CASSRSSGRRSSYNEQFF. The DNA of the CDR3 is TGTGCCAGCAGCAGGTCGTCGGGCCGACGGAGCTCCTACAATGAGCAGTTCTTC.

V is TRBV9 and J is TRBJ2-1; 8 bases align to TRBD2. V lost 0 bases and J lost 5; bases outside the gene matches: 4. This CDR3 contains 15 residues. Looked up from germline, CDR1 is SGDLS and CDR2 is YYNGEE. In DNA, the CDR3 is TGTGCCAGCAGCGTAGGGAGCGGGAGCGACAATGAGCAGTTCTTC. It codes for CASSVGSGSDNEQFF.

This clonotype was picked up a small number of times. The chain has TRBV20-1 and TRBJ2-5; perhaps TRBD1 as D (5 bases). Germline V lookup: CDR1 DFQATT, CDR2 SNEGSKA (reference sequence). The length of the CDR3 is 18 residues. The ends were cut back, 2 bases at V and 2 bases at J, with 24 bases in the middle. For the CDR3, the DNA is TGCAGTGCTAGAAGACGCCGATTACAGGAGAGCTTGCAAGAGACCCAGTACTTC. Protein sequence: CSARRRRLQESLQETQYF.